Here is one T cell receptor beta chain with its context. The target antigen is unknown. The sample is drawn from a study of a mutant IDH1 vaccine in newly diagnosed glioma. About the study: The sex distribution of treated patients was about 62% male and about 38% female, with a mean age of roughly 40 years.

TCRdb's copy holds only in-frame clones and misses some; the assay was immunoSEQ multiplex PCR. The sample records 25,000 to 30,000 clones, roughly 80% being singletons. Stated time point: week 23, last vaccination. In the vaccine, a single dose held 300 ug of the mutant IDH1 20-mer peptide, along with topical imiquimod. Astrocytomas that were new, WHO grade 3 or 4, IDH1-mutant and ATRX-lost were present in the donors. The material sequenced was PBMCs, taken from a glioma patient whose treatment included an IDH1 peptide vaccine. The receptor's source is a woman aged 30 to 39 with glioma.

In DNA, the CDR3 is TGCGCCAGCAGCTTCGCCTACTCTGGGGCCAACGTCCTGACTTTC. Translated, it gives CASSFAYSGANVLTF. The chain has TRBV5-1 and TRBJ2-6; D gene uncertain. Germline CDR1 is SGHRS and CDR2 is YFSETQ. The CDR3 sequence is 15 residues long. V lost 2 bases to trimming and J lost 0 bases, with 6 bases between them.